This TCR beta chain was recorded in a study of blood T cell repertoires in COVID-19. On the study more broadly: The United States, Italy and Spain provided the acute and convalescent COVID-19 samples. Sources were T cells, B-cell-depleted T cells, or PBMCs; the material itself was cDNA or gDNA.

V was trimmed by 3 bases and J by 0 bases, leaving 11 bases between them. This CDR3 region has 15 residues. Germline-derived CDR1 and CDR2 are MNHNS and SASEGT. Repertoires were generated with immunoSEQ multiplex PCR, while TCRdb's copy carries only in-frame clones and drops some. Counted here are 200,000 to 300,000 clones, roughly 86% occurring once; the ten biggest clones make up less than 4.5%. The chain joins TRBV6-1 to TRBJ2-5; weak D call: TRBD1 (6 bases). The origin of this receptor is a man aged 45 to 65 with acute or convalescent COVID-19. Material: peripheral blood. The CDR3 sequence is CASSEEDRYQETQYF. As DNA, the CDR3 is TGTGCCAGCAGTGAGGAAGACAGGTACCAAGAGACCCAGTACTTC.